The next 14 T cell receptor beta chains were all read from a single sample in a study of radiation and T cells in renal cell carcinoma. Sample time point: blood 4 weeks post-SBRT, at nephrectomy. As for treatment: 15 Gy SBRT to primary tumor, nephrectomy 4 weeks later. Libraries were prepared by immunoSEQ multiplex PCR; TCRdb keeps only in-frame clonotypes and omits some of them. There are approximately 170,000 clones in the sample; 88% occur only once, and around 11% lies in the top ten. This material consisted of blood, taken from a patient whose treatment included radiotherapy and nephrectomy. Receptors originate from a woman in her forties or fifties with renal cell carcinoma.

The V call is TRBV25-1, the J call TRBJ2-7; TRBD1 agrees at 11 bases. V lost 6 bases to trimming and J lost 6 bases; unmatched junction nucleotides: 10. CDR1 and CDR2 (germline): MGHDK, SYGVNS. The CDR3 totals 15 residues. In DNA form, the CDR3 reads TGTGCCAGCAGGGGGGTCGGACAGGGGGCGGTCGAGCAGTACTTC. Translating it yields CASRGVGQGAVEQYF.

CDR3 sequence reads: CASSLGGHSGANVLTF. Written as DNA, the CDR3 is TGTGCCAGCAGTTTGGGGGGACACTCTGGGGCCAACGTCCTGACTTTC. This sequence joins TRBV2 and TRBJ2-6; perhaps D is TRBD1 or TRBD2 (6 bases each). V lost 5 bases and J lost 0, with 11 bases in between. Germline V gene sequence: CDR1 SNHLY, CDR2 FYNNEI. This CDR3 contains 16 residues.

The chain employs TRBV11-2 and TRBJ2-7; the D gene could be TRBD1 or TRBD2 (5 bases each). The CDR3 is 12 amino acids. Germline V CDR1 and CDR2: SGHAT, FQNNGV. Trimming shortened V by 3 bases and J by 4 bases, and 7 bases separated the two germline ends. The CDR3 here is CASSLGDYEQYF. The CDR3 DNA follows: TGTGCCAGCAGCTTGGGGGATTACGAGCAGTACTTC.

The gene calls are TRBV7-2 and TRBJ2-1, with D possibly TRBD1 on 6 matching bases. The CDR3 is made up of 15 amino acids. Germline V gene sequence: CDR1 SGHTA, CDR2 FQGNSA. The V gene lost 5 bases and the J gene lost 0 bases, with 11 bases spanning the gap. Here the CDR3 DNA reads TGTGCCAGCAGCCCCCAACAGGGCTCCTACAATGAGCAGTTCTTC. This gives the protein CASSPQQGSYNEQFF.

V usage is TRBV29-1 and J usage is TRBJ1-2; 7 positions match TRBD1. V trimming: 3 bases; J trimming: 8 bases; junction bases outside the gene matches: 3. This CDR3 has 11 residues. Germline V gene lookup returns CDR1 SQVTM and CDR2 ANQGSEA. Here the CDR3 reads CSVDRGDGYTF. The CDR3 coding sequence is TGCAGCGTTGACAGGGGGGACGGCTACACCTTC.

The chain couples TRBV5-1 to TRBJ2-2, with D possibly matching TRBD1 (6 bases). The V and J ends lost 4 bases and 2 bases respectively, with 12 bases between them. CDR1 is SGHRS, CDR2 YFSETQ, per germline. CDR3 length: 15 residues. CDR3 in DNA: TGCGCCAGCAGCGTGGACAGCTCAAACACCGGGGAGCTGTTTTTT. It yields the protein CASSVDSSNTGELFF.

The chain joins TRBV6-5 to TRBJ2-1; D gene uncertain. The CDR3 is 16 amino acids. Germline CDR1 and CDR2: MNHEY and SVGAGI. V lost 0 bases, J lost 0 bases, and 9 bases lay in between. This CDR3 reads CASSYSPVSSYNEQFF. The CDR3 bases are TGTGCCAGCAGTTACTCACCGGTTAGCTCCTACAATGAGCAGTTCTTC.

The chain joins TRBV29-1 to TRBJ2-3, with D tentatively TRBD2 (5 bases). The CDR3 runs 12 residues. Trimming pared 6 bases from V and 3 bases from J, leaving 10 bases between. CDR1 SQVTM and CDR2 ANQGSEA come from the germline V gene. For the CDR3, the DNA is TGCAGCGTCGCGCGCGGGACAGATACGCAGTATTTT. The encoded protein is CSVARGTDTQYF.

The rearrangement joins TRBV5-1 to TRBJ2-5; D uncertain. Trimming removed 0 bases from V and 5 bases from J, with 17 bases in between. This CDR3 spans 16 amino acids. Germline V gives CDR1 SGHRS, CDR2 YFSETQ. The CDR3, as DNA: TGCGCCAGCAGCTTGGCCAACGTAGGGATCGGGGAGACCCAGTACTTC. Protein product: CASSLANVGIGETQYF.

This chain connects TRBV11-2 to TRBJ1-1, with 8 bases identical to TRBD1. There are 16 residues in the CDR3. Germline values: CDR1 SGHAT, CDR2 FQNNGV. Germline trimming cut 4 bases from V and 0 bases from J; bases unmatched to any gene: 7. The CDR3 bases are TGTGCCAGCAGCTCAGTCAGGGGGCCCATGAACACTGAAGCTTTCTTT. It is translated as CASSSVRGPMNTEAFF. Supplemented by reference TRBV11-2 and TRBJ1-1, the full variable domain reads EAGVAQSPRYKIIEKRQSVAFWCNPISGHATLYWYQQILGQGPKLLIQFQNNGVVDDSQLPKDRFSAERLKGVDSTLKIQPAKLEDSAVYLCASSSVRGPMNTEAFFGQGTRLTVV.

The chain joins TRBV6-7 to TRBJ1-2; 10 nucleotides align to TRBD1. TRBV6-7 is reported as an ORF; its role is uncertain. The ends lost 5 bases at V and 8 bases at J; junction bases unmatched: 8. The CDR3 covers 14 residues. DNA of the CDR3: TGTGCCAGCAGTCATTCCGGGACAGGGGAGGGCTACACCTTC. Translated: CASSHSGTGEGYTF.

The CDR3: CASSPSGHAYSSGNTIYF. CDR3 nucleotide sequence: TGTGCCAGCAGCCCTAGCGGACACGCATATAGCTCTGGAAACACCATATATTTT. This chain joins TRBV7-9 and TRBJ1-3; D is perhaps TRBD1 (5 bases). V gave up 5 bases and J gave up 0 bases, with 20 bases separating them. CDR1 is SEHNR, CDR2 FQNEAQ, per germline (reference sequence). The CDR3 extends over 18 amino acids. Using reference TRBV7-9 and TRBJ1-3 for the parts outside the CDR3, the full variable domain is DTGVSQNPRHKITKRGQNVTFRCDPISEHNRLYWYRQTLGQGPEFLTYFQNEAQLEKSRLLSDRFSAERPKGSFSTLEIQRTEQGDSAMYLCASSPSGHAYSSGNTIYFGEGSWLTVV.

With respect to this clone: The same CDR3 is also encoded by other DNA sequences in this sample. The chain recombines TRBV13 with TRBJ1-2, with 8 positions matching TRBD1. The length of the CDR3 is 14 residues. With V trimmed by 4 bases and J by 7 bases, 8 bases remained unmatched. Germline lookup yields CDR1 PRHDT and CDR2 FYEKMQ (reference sequence). CDR3 loop: CASSSTGQGGGYTF. The CDR3 nucleotides read TGTGCCAGCAGCTCCACCGGACAGGGAGGTGGCTACACCTTC. The full variable domain, in which reference TRBV13 and TRBJ1-2 provide the parts outside the CDR3, is AAGVIQSPRHLIKEKRETATLKCYPIPRHDTVYWYQQGPGQDPQFLISFYEKMQSDKGSIPDRFSAQQFSDYHSELNMSSLELGDSALYFCASSSTGQGGGYTFGSGTRLTVV.

This sequence joins TRBV7-2 and TRBJ1-1; D gene unclear. Per germline, CDR1 SGHTA and CDR2 FQGNSA. The CDR3 runs to 12 residues. Trimming stripped 4 bases from V and 4 bases from J, with 7 bases between. The CDR3 sequence: CASSYSFTEAFF. DNA for the CDR3: TGTGCCAGCAGCTACAGTTTCACTGAAGCTTTCTTT.